This entry describes one T cell receptor beta chain. V trimming: 1 base; J trimming: 6 bases; junction bases outside the gene matches: 5. Germline V lookup: CDR1 SGHTA, CDR2 FQGNSA. CDR3 length: 14 amino acids. These data are taken from a study of blood T cell repertoires in COVID-19. About the study: T cells, B-cell-depleted T cells, or PBMCs supplied cDNA or gDNA.

Participants, 18 to 89 years old, spanned fewer than 25 US areas. Study processing details: Quantification of nucleated cells was approximated via reference gene primer amplification. Using immunoSEQ multiplex PCR, the repertoire was profiled, and TCRdb retains in-frame clones only, with some absent. D and trimming were read from the DNA, whereas the V and J calls and clone size are those reported in that table. Among a few hundred thousand clones listed, under 85% were seen once. The sequencing sample was made of PBMCs or T cells enriched from blood (not recorded which). This clonotype originated in a woman in her 50s who had recovered from COVID-19. The chain joins TRBV7-2 to TRBJ1-2, with 7 bases aligning to TRBD1. As DNA, the CDR3 is TGTGCCAGCAGCTTAGAGCAGGGGGTGGATGGCTACACCTTC. As protein: CASSLEQGVDGYTF.